This TCR beta chain was profiled in a study of blood T cell repertoires in COVID-19. Turning to the study itself: From T cells, B-cell-depleted T cells, or PBMCs came the material, which was cDNA or gDNA.

How the authors handled the data: Reference gene primer amplification in the assay estimated nucleated cell counts. Measured with immunoSEQ multiplex PCR; TCRdb has only the in-frame clones, and not every one. V and J calls and clone size are as listed in that table; D and trimming were resolved from the DNA. The sample lists about 430,000 clones, 70% to 90% occurring once. V lost 1 base and J lost 6; bases outside the gene matches: 6. The CDR3 extends over 15 amino acids. CDR1 and CDR2 from the germline V gene are SGHTA and FQGNSA. The chain joins TRBV7-2 to TRBJ2-1; TRBD1 matches 7 bases. What was sequenced was PBMCs or T cells enriched from blood (not recorded which). This TCR was recovered from a young woman who had been exposed to COVID-19. The CDR3 here is CASSLGPGQFNEQFF. In nucleotides, the CDR3 is TGTGCCAGCAGCTTAGGCCCGGGACAGTTCAATGAGCAGTTCTTC.